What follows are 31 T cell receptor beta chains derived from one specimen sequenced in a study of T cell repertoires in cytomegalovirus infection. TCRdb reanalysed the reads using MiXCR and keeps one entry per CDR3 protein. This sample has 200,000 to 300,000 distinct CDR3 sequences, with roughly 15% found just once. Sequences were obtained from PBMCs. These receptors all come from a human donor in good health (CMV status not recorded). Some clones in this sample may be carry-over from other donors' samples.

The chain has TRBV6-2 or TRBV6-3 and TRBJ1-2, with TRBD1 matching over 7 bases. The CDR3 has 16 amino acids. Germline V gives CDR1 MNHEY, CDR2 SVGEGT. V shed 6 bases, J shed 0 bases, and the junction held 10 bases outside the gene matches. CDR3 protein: CASRRDSPMTNYGYTF. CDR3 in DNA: TGTGCCAGCAGACGGGACAGCCCAATGACTAACTATGGCTACACCTTC.

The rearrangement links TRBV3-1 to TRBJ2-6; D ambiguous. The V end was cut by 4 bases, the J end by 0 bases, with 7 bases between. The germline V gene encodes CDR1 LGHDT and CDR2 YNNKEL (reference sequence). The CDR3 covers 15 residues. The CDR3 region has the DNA TGTGCCAGCAGCCGCGGACCCTCTGGGGCCAACGTCCTGACTTTC. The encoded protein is CASSRGPSGANVLTF.

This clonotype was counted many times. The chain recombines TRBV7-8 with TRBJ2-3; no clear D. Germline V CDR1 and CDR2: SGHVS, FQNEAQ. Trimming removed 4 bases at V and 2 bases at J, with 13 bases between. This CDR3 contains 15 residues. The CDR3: CASSSGYGFTDTQYF. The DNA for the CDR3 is TGTGCCAGCAGCTCCGGTTACGGATTCACAGATACGCAGTATTTT.

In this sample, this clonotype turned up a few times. CDR3 sequence (DNA): TGTGCCACGTCAGCGGGAGGGTACAATGAGCAGTTCTTC. Translation: CATSAGGYNEQFF. The chain combines TRBV15 with TRBJ2-1; 10 nucleotides align to TRBD2. Germline V gene data show CDR1 as LNHNV and CDR2 as YYDKDF (reference sequence). J gave up 4 bases and V 9 bases, and 3 bases lay outside the gene matches. The CDR3 extends over 13 amino acids.

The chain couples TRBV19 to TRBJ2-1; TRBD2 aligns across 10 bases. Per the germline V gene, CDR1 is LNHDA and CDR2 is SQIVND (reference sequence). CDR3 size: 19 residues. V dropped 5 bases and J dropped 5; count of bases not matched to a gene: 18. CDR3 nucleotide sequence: TGTGCCAGTAGTTATCCCCCCTTAGCGGGGGGCCCCCATCACAATGAGCAGTTCTTC. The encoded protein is CASSYPPLAGGPHHNEQFF.

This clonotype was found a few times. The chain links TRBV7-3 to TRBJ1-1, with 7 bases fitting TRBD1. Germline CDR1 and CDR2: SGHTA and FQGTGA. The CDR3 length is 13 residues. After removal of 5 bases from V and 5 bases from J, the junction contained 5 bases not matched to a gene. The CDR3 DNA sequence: TGTGCCAGCAGCATGACAGGGCCAACTGAAGCTTTCTTT. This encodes CASSMTGPTEAFF.

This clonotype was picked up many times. CDR3 nucleotide sequence: TGTGCCAGCAGCTTATTCCGACTAGCTGAAAACAATGAGCAGTTCTTC. It codes for CASSLFRLAENNEQFF. This sequence joins TRBV7-8 and TRBJ2-1, with TRBD2 matching 7 bases. J was trimmed by 5 bases and V by 2 bases; bases with no gene match: 9. Germline CDR1 and CDR2: SGHVS and FQNEAQ. CDR3 length equals 16 residues.

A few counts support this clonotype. The CDR3 DNA is TGTGCCAGCAGTGCGGGGACTAGCGGAACCGAAGAGACCCAGTACTTC. Protein product: CASSAGTSGTEETQYF. The rearrangement uses TRBV28 and TRBJ2-5; 11 positions agree with TRBD2. Germline V gene lookup returns CDR1 MDHEN and CDR2 SYDVKM. The junction had 8 bases not matched to a gene; V was cut back by 5 bases and J by 3 bases. The CDR3 runs 16 residues.

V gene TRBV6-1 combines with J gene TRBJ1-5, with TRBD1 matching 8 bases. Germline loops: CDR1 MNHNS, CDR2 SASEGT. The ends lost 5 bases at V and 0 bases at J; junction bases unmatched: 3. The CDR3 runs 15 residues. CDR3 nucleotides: TGTGCCAGCAGTTTAACAGGGGGTAGCAATCAGCCCCAGCATTTT. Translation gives CASSLTGGSNQPQHF.

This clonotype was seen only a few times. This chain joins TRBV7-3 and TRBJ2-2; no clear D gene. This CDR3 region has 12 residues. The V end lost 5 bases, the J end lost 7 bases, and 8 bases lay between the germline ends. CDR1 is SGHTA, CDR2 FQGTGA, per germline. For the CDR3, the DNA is TGTGCCAGCAGCAGAAGATACGGGGAGCTGTTTTTT. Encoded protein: CASSRRYGELFF.

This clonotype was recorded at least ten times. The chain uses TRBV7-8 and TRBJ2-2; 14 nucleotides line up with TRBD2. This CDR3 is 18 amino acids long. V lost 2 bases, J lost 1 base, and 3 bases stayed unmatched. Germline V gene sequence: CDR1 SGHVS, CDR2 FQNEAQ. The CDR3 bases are TGTGCCAGCAGCTTATTTGGGACTAGCGGGAGGAACACCGGGGAGCTGTTTTTT. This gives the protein CASSLFGTSGRNTGELFF.

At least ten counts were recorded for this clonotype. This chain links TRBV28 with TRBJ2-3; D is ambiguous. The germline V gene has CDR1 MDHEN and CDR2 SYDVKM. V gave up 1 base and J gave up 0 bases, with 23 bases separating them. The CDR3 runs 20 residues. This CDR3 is CASSLLPSQPIFYSTDTQYF. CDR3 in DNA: TGTGCCAGCAGTTTATTACCCTCACAACCAATCTTCTATAGCACAGATACGCAGTATTTT.

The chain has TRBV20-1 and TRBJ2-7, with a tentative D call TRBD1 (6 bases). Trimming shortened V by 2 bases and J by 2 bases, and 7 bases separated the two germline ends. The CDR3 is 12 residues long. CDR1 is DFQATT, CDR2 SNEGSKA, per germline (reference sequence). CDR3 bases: TGCAGTGCTAGAACAGGGCCCTACGAGCAGTACTTC. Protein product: CSARTGPYEQYF.

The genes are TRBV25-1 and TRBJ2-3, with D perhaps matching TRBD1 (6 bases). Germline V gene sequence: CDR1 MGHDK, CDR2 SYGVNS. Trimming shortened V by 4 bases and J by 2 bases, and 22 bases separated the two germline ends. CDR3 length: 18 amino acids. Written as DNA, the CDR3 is TGTGCCAGCAGTGTCCAGGGGACCCCTTTGGGGGTCACAGATACGCAGTATTTT. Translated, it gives CASSVQGTPLGVTDTQYF.

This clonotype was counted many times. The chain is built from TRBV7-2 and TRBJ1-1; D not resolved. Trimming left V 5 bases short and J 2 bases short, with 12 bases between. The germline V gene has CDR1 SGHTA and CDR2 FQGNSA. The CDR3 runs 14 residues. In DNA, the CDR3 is TGTGCCAGCAGCAGTACACGGCTAAACACTGAAGCTTTCTTT. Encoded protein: CASSSTRLNTEAFF.

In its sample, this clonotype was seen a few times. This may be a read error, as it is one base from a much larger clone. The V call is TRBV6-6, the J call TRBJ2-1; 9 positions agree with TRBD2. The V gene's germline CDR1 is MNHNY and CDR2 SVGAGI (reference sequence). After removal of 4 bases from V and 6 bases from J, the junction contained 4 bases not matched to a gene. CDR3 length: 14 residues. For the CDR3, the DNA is TGTGCCAGCAGTTTCGGGACTAGCTCCAATGAGCAGTTCTTC. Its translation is CASSFGTSSNEQFF.

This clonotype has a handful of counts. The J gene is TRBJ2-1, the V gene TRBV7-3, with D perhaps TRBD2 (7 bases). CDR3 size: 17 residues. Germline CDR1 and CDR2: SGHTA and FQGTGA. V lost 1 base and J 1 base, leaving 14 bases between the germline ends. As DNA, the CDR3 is TGTGCCAGCAGCTTAAAACTGGGGGGGGCATCCTACAATGAGCAGTTCTTC. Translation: CASSLKLGGASYNEQFF.

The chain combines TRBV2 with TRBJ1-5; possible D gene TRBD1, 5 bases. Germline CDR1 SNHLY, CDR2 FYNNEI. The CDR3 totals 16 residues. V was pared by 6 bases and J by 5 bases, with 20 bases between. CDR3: CASSRDLPGSDQPQHF. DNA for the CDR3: TGTGCCAGCAGCCGGGACCTCCCGGGAAGCGATCAGCCCCAGCATTTT.

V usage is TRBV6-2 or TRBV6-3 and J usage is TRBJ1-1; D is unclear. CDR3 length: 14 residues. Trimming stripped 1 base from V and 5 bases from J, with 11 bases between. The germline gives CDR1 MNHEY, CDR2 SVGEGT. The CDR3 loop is CASSYFRRGTEAFF. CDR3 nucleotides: TGTGCCAGCAGTTACTTTAGACGTGGGACTGAAGCTTTCTTT.

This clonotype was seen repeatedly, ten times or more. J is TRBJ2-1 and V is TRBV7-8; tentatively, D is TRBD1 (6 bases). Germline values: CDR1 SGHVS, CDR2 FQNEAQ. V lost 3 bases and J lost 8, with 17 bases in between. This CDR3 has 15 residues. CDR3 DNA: TGTGCCAGCAGCTTTAGGAACAGGGAAGCCGATGAGCAGTTCTTC. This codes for CASSFRNREADEQFF.

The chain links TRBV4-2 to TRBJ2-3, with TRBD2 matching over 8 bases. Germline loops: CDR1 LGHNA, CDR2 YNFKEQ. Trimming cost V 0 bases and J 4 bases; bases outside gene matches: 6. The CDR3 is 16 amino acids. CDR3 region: CASSQDGGLVSDTQYF. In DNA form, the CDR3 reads TGTGCCAGCAGCCAAGATGGGGGACTAGTCTCAGATACGCAGTATTTT.

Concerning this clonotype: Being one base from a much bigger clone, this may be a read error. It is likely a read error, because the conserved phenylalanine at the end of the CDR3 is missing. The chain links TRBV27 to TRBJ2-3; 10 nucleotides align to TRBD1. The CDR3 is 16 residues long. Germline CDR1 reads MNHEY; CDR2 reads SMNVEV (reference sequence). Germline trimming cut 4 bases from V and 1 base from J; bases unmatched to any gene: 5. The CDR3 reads CASSSWTGGRTDTQYS. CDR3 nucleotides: TGTGCCAGCAGTTCCTGGACAGGGGGGCGCACAGATACGCAGTATTCT.

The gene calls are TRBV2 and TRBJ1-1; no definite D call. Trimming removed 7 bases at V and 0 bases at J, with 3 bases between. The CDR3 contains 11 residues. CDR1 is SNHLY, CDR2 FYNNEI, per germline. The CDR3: CASNLNTEAFF. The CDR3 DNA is TGTGCCAGCAACTTGAACACTGAAGCTTTCTTT.

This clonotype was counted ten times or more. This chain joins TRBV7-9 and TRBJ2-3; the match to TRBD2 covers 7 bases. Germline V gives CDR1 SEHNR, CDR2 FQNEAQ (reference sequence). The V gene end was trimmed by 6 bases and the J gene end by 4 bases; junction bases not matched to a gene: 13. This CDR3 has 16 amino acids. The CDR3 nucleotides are TGTGCCAGCAGTAAACCGGGACTACAAACGTCAGATACGCAGTATTTT. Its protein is CASSKPGLQTSDTQYF. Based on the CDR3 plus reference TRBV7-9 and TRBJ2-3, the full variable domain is DTGVSQNPRHKITKRGQNVTFRCDPISEHNRLYWYRQTLGQGPEFLTYFQNEAQLEKSRLLSDRFSAERPKGSFSTLEIQRTEQGDSAMYLCASSKPGLQTSDTQYFGPGTRLTVL.

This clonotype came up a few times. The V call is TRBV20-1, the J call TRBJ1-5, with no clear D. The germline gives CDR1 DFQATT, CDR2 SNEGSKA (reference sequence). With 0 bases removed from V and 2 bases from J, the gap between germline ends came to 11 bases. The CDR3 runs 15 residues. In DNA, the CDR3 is TGCAGTGCTAGAGAGGCAGCCTGGGGCAATCAGCCCCAGCATTTT. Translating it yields CSAREAAWGNQPQHF.

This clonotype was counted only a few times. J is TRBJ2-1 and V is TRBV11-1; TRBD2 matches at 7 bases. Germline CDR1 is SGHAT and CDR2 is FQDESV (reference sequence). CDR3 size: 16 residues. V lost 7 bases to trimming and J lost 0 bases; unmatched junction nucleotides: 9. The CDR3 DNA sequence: TGTGCCAGCAACCTCATACTAGCGAGCTCCTACAATGAGCAGTTCTTC. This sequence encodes CASNLILASSYNEQFF. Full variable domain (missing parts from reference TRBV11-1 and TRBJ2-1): EAEVAQSPRYKITEKSQAVAFWCDPISGHATLYWYRQILGQGPELLVQFQDESVVDDSQLPKDRFSAERLKGVDSTLKIQPAELGDSAMYLCASNLILASSYNEQFFGPGTRLTVL.

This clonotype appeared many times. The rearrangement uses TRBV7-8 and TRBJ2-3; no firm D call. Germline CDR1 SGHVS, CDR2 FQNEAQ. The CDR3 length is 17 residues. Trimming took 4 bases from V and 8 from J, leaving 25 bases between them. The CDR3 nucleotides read TGTGCCAGCAGCTATAGTCCCGATAGACTGGAGCGCAGTACGCAGTATTTT. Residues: CASSYSPDRLERSTQYF.

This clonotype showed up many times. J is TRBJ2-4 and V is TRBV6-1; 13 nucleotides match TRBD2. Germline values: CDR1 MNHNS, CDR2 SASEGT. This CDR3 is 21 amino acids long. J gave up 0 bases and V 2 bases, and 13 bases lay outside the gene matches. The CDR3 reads CASSEKGYGLAGDPAKNIQYF. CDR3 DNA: TGTGCCAGCAGTGAAAAGGGGTACGGACTAGCGGGAGATCCAGCCAAAAACATTCAGTACTTC.

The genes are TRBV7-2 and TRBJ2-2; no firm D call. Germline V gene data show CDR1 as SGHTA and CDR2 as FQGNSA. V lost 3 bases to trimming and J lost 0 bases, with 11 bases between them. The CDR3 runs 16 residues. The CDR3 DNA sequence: TGTGCCAGCAGCTTCTTTGACGTGACGAACACCGGGGAGCTGTTTTTT. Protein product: CASSFFDVTNTGELFF.

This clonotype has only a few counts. CDR3 bases: TGCAGCTCGACCAGGGATCCTGGCTACACCTTC. Its protein product is CSSTRDPGYTF. The J gene is TRBJ1-2, the V gene TRBV29-1, with a weak D call TRBD1 (5 bases). Germline values: CDR1 SQVTM, CDR2 ANQGSEA. The V gene lost 8 bases and the J gene lost 7 bases, with 14 bases spanning the gap. The CDR3 length is 11 residues.

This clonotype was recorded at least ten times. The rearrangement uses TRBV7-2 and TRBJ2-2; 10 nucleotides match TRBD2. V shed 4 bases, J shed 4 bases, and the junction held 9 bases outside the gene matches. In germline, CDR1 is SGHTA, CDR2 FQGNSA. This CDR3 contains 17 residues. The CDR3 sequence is CASSSHSGRAITGELFF. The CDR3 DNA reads TGTGCCAGCAGCTCACACAGCGGGAGGGCCATCACCGGGGAGCTGTTTTTT.